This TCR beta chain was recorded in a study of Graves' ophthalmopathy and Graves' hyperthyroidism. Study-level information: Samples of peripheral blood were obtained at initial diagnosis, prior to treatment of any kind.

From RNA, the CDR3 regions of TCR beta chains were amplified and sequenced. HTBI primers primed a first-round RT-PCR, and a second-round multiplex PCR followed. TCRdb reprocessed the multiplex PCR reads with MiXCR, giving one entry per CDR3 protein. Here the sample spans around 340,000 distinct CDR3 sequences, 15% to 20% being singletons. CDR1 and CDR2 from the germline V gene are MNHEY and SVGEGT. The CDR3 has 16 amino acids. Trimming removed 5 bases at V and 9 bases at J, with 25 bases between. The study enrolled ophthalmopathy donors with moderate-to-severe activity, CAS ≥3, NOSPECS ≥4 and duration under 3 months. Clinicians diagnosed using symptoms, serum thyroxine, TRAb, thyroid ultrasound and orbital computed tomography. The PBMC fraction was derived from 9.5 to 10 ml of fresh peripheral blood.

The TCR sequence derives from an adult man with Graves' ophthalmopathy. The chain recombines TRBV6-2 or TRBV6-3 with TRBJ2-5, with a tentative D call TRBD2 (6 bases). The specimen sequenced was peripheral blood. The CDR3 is CASSHGQATWGGAQYF. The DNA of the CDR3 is TGTGCCAGCAGTCACGGCCAGGCCACGTGGGGCGGGGCCCAGTACTTC.